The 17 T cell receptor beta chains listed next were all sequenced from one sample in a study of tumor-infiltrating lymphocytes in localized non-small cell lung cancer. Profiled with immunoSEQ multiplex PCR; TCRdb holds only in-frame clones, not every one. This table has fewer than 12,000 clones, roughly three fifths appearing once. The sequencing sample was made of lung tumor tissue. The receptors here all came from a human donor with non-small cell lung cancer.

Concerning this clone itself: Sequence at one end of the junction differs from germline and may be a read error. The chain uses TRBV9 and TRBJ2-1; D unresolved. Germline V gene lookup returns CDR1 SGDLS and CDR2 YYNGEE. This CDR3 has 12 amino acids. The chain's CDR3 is CAGSLTSEEQFF. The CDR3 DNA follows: TGTGCCGGCAGCTTGACGAGCGAAGAGCAGTTCTTC.

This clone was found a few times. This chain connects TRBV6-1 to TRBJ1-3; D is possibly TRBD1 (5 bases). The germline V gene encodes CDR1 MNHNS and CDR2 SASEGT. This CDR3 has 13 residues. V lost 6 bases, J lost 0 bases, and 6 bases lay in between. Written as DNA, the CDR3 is TGTGCCAGCAGGGGGCCCTCTGGAAACACCATATATTTT. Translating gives CASRGPSGNTIYF.

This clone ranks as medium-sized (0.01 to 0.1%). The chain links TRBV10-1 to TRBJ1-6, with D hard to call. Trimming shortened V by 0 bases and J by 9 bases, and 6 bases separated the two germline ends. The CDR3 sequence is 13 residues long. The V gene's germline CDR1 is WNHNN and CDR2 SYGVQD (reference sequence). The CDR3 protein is CASSESSISPLHF. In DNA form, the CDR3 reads TGCGCCAGCAGTGAGTCGTCAATTTCACCCCTCCACTTT.

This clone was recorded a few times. CDR3 loop: CAWSVQGEQYF. DNA of the CDR3: TGTGCCTGGAGTGTACAGGGCGAGCAGTACTTC. The genes are TRBV30 and TRBJ2-7, with a weak D call TRBD1 (6 bases). This CDR3 is 11 amino acids long. V lost 0 bases, J lost 6 bases, and 6 bases lay in between. Germline V gives CDR1 GTSNPN, CDR2 SVGIG (reference sequence). Filled out from reference TRBV30 and TRBJ2-7, the complete variable domain reads SQTIHQWPATLVQPVGSPLSLECTVEGTSNPNLYWYRQAAGRGLQLLFYSVGIGQISSEVPQNLSASRPQDRQFILSSKKLLLSDSGFYLCAWSVQGEQYFGPGTRLTVT.

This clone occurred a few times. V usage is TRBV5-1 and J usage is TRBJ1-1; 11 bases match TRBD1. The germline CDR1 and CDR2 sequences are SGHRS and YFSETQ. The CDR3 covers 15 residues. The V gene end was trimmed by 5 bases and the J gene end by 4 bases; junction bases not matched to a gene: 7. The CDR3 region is CASSNLGQGVTEAFF. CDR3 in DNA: TGCGCCAGCAGTAACTTGGGACAGGGGGTCACTGAAGCTTTCTTT.

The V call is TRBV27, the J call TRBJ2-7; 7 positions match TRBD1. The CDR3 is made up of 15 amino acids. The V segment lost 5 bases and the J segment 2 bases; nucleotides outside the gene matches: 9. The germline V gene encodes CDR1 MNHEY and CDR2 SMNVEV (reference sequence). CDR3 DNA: TGTGCCAGCAGTCGTGCCGACAGGGCCACCTACGAGCAGTACTTC. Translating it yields CASSRADRATYEQYF.

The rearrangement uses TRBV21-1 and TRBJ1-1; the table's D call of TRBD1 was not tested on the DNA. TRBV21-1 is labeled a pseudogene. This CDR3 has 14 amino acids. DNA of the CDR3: TGTGCCAGCAGCACAAGACAGGGCAGTACTGAAGCTTTCTTT. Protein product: CASSTRQGSTEAFF.

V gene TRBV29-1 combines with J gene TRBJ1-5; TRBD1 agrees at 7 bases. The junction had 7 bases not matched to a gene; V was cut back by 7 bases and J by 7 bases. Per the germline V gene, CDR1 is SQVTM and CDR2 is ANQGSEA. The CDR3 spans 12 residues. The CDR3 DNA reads TGCAGCGCTGGGGAACAGGGGCAGCCCCAGCATTTT. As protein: CSAGEQGQPQHF.

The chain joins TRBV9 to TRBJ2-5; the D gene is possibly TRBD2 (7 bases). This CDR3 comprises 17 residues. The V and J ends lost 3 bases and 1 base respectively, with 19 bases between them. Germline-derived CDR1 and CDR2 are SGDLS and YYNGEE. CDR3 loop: CASSAGDLAVSQETQYF. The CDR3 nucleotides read TGTGCCAGCAGCGCAGGGGATCTAGCGGTATCCCAAGAGACCCAGTACTTC.

CDR3 sequence reads: CASSSISRLQNTEAFF. The CDR3 DNA reads as TGTGCCAGCAGCTCGATATCTAGGCTCCAAAACACTGAAGCTTTCTTT. The chain links TRBV5-4 to TRBJ1-1; D not certain. The CDR3 runs 16 residues. The germline CDR1 and CDR2 sequences are SGHNT and YYREEE (reference sequence). V was cut by 3 bases and J by 2 bases, with 17 bases left in between.

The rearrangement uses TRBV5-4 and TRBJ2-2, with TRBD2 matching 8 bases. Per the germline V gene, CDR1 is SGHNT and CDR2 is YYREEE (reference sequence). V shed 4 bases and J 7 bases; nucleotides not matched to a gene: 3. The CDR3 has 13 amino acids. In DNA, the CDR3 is TGTGCCAGCAGCGCCGGGGGGGGCGGGGAGCTGTTTTTT. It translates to CASSAGGGGELFF.

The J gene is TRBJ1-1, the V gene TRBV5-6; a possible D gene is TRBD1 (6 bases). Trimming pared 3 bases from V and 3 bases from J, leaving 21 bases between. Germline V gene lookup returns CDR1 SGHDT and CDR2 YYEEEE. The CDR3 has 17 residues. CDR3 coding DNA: TGTGCCAGCAGCTCGATTAAATACAGGGCTGGCGACACTGAAGCTTTCTTT. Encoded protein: CASSSIKYRAGDTEAFF.

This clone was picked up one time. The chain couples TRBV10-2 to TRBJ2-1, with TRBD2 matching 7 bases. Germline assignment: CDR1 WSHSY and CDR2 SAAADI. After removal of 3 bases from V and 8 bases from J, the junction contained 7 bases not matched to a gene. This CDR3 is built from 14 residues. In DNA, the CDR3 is TGCGCCAGCAGTGAAACTAGCGACGTCGATGAGCAGTTCTTC. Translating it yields CASSETSDVDEQFF.

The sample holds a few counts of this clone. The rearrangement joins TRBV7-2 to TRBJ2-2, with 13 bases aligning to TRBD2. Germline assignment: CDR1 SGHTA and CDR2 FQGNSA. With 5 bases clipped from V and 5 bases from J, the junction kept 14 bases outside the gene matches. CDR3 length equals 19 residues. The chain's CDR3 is CASSRPGTSGAGRTGELFF. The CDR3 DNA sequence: TGTGCCAGCAGCCGTCCCGGGACTAGCGGGGCCGGGAGGACCGGGGAGCTGTTTTTT.

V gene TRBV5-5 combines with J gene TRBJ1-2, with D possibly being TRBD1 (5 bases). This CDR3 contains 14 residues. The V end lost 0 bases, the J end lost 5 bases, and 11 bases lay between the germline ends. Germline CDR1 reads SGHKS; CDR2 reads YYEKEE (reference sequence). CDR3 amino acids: CASSLARGEYGYTF. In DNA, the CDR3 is TGTGCCAGCAGCTTGGCGAGGGGCGAGTATGGCTACACCTTC. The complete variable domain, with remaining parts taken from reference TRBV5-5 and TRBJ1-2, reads DAGVTQSPTHLIKTRGQQVTLRCSPISGHKSVSWYQQVLGQGPQFIFQYYEKEERGRGNFPDRFSARQFPNYSSELNVNALLLGDSALYLCASSLARGEYGYTFGSGTRLTVV.

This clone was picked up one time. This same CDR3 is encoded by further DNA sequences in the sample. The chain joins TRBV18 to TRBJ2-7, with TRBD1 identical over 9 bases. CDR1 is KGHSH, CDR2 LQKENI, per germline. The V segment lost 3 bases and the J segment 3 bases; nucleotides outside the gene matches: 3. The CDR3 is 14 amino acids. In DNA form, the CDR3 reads TGTGCCAGCTCACCCGGACAGGGGAGCTACGAGCAGTACTTC. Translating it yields CASSPGQGSYEQYF.

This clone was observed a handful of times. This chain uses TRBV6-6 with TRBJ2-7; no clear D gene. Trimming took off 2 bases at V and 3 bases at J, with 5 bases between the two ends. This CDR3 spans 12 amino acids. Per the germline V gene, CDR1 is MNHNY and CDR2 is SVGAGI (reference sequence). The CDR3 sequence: CASSYEGYEQYF. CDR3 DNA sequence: TGTGCCAGCAGTTACGAAGGCTACGAGCAGTACTTC.